The 32 T cell receptor beta chains below all came from one sample that was sequenced in a study of cytomegalovirus exposure and HLA in healthy donors. The PCR was carried out with 60 Vbeta primers and 13 Jbeta primers. The table came from immunoSEQ multiplex PCR; TCRdb's copy has only in-frame clones and leaves some out. The top ten clones hold 5% to 6.5% of a sample with roughly 140,000 clones, almost 85% of them seen once. Input material: PBMCs. The origin of the receptors is a man younger than 45 in good health and CMV-seropositive.

DNA for the CDR3: TGTGCCACCAGCAGGGCGAACAGGGGATGGCGGGAAAAACTGTTTTTT. Protein: CATSRANRGWREKLFF. The V gene is TRBV15, the J gene TRBJ1-4, with 7 bases lining up with TRBD1. The CDR3 is 16 residues long. Germline V gene data show CDR1 as LNHNV and CDR2 as YYDKDF (reference sequence). V trimming: 3 bases; J trimming: 8 bases; junction bases outside the gene matches: 12.

The chain employs TRBV6-5 and TRBJ2-1, with D unclear. Germline loops: CDR1 MNHEY, CDR2 SVGAGI. The CDR3 is 14 amino acids. Trimming removed 2 bases from V and 6 bases from J, with 11 bases in between. DNA of the CDR3: TGTGCCAGCAGTTACACACATCTAGGCAATGAGCAGTTCTTC. Protein: CASSYTHLGNEQFF.

This rearrangement joins TRBV4-3 to TRBJ2-1, with a weak D call TRBD1 (5 bases). The V and J ends lost 4 bases and 1 base respectively, with 14 bases between them. This CDR3 spans 16 amino acids. Germline CDR1 and CDR2: LGHNA and YSLEER. CDR3 nucleotide sequence: TGCGCCAGCAGCCCCGGACACCCGTCTTCCTACAATGAGCAGTTCTTC. Translation: CASSPGHPSSYNEQFF.

This clone is medium-sized in the sample. This chain connects TRBV11-2 to TRBJ2-7; D is perhaps TRBD2 (5 bases). The CDR3 consists of 15 residues. V dropped 0 bases and J dropped 2 bases, with 11 bases sitting between them. Germline-derived CDR1 and CDR2 are SGHAT and FQNNGV. Written as DNA, the CDR3 is TGTGCCAGCAGCTTAGACGGACTCTTGGCCTACGAGCAGTACTTC. This sequence encodes CASSLDGLLAYEQYF.

CDR3 sequence: CASSQSRQYEQYF. In DNA, the CDR3 is TGTGCCAGCAGCCAATCGAGACAGTACGAGCAGTACTTC. This sequence joins TRBV16 and TRBJ2-5; possibly TRBD1 for D (5 bases). The J call may be mistaken, given a closer DNA end match to TRBJ2-7. The CDR3 is made up of 13 amino acids. The germline gives CDR1 KGHSY, CDR2 FQNENV.

The CDR3 sequence is CASSLTIMNTEAFF. Here the CDR3 DNA reads TGTGCCAGCAGCCTAACGATCATGAACACTGAAGCTTTCTTT. V is TRBV28 and J is TRBJ1-1; D gene ambiguous. The ends were cut back, 6 bases at V and 0 bases at J, with 11 bases in the middle. The CDR3 is 14 amino acids. From germline, CDR1 is MDHEN and CDR2 SYDVKM. Using reference TRBV28 and TRBJ1-1 for the parts outside the CDR3, the full variable domain is DVKVTQSSRYLVKRTGEKVFLECVQDMDHENMFWYRQDPGLGLRLIYFSYDVKMKEKGDIPEGYSVSREKKERFSLILESASTNQTSMYLCASSLTIMNTEAFFGQGTRLTVV.

This clone came up a few times. The chain employs TRBV28 and TRBJ1-2, with D maybe TRBD1 (5 bases). Germline CDR1 MDHEN, CDR2 SYDVKM. The CDR3 has 14 residues. The V and J ends lost 7 bases and 2 bases respectively, with 14 bases between them. CDR3 nucleotides: TGTGCCAGCACCAGAAGGGGTCGCAACTATGGCTACACCTTC. Its protein is CASTRRGRNYGYTF.

J is TRBJ2-1 and V is TRBV4-3; 9 nucleotides agree with TRBD1. After removal of 5 bases from V and 8 bases from J, the junction contained 13 bases not matched to a gene. The CDR3 totals 16 residues. Germline V CDR1 and CDR2: LGHNA, YSLEER. CDR3 coding DNA: TGCGCCAGCAGCGCACTCACAGGGGGCGCAGGGGATGAGCAGTTCTTC. This translates into CASSALTGGAGDEQFF.

This clone was found a few times. This chain uses TRBV6-4 with TRBJ2-2; no clear D gene. Trimming left V 4 bases short and J 4 bases short, with 10 bases between. Germline V gene lookup returns CDR1 MRHNA and CDR2 SNTAGT. There are 14 residues in the CDR3. In DNA form, the CDR3 reads TGTGCCAGCAGTGTCCGCGGTAGCACCGGGGAGCTGTTTTTT. Translated: CASSVRGSTGELFF.

This clone was found a few times. The chain's CDR3 is CASTRRQGSNYGYTF. In DNA, the CDR3 is TGTGCCAGCACCCGAAGACAGGGTTCTAACTATGGCTACACCTTC. V usage is TRBV9 and J usage is TRBJ1-2, with 7 bases lining up with TRBD1. From germline, CDR1 is SGDLS and CDR2 YYNGEE. CDR3 length: 15 residues. J lost 0 bases, V lost 6 bases, and 8 bases had no gene match.

The table lists this clone with a count of one. The rearrangement uses TRBV12-5 and TRBJ2-1; 7 bases agree with TRBD2. Per the germline V gene, CDR1 is LGHNT and CDR2 is FRNRAP. The CDR3 runs 19 residues. V shed 5 bases, J shed 0 bases, and the junction held 16 bases outside the gene matches. The CDR3 nucleotides are TGTGCTAGTGGTCCCCTTCGGGCTAGCGGAGAAAGCTCCTACAATGAGCAGTTCTTC. As protein: CASGPLRASGESSYNEQFF.

The J gene is TRBJ2-5, the V gene TRBV5-1; TRBD2 agrees at 7 bases. CDR1 is SGHRS and CDR2 is YFSETQ in the germline V gene. The CDR3 has 15 amino acids. Trimming at V came to 2 bases and at J to 5 bases, leaving 9 bases not matched to a gene. The CDR3 DNA is TGCGCCAGCAGCTTTAGCGGGCAAGGTCTCGAGACCCAGTACTTC. Encoded protein: CASSFSGQGLETQYF.

V is TRBV7-9 and J is TRBJ1-5, with TRBD1 matching 7 bases. The CDR3 loop spans 14 amino acids. In germline, CDR1 is SEHNR, CDR2 FQNEAQ (reference sequence). Losses at the gene ends were 5 bases for V and 6 bases for J; bases not matched to a gene: 7. Here the CDR3 reads CASSKETGTQPQHF. CDR3 in DNA: TGTGCCAGCAGCAAAGAGACAGGGACTCAGCCCCAGCATTTT.

This clone came up a few times. The chain recombines TRBV4-1 with TRBJ2-7, with 11 bases identical to TRBD1. Germline V CDR1 and CDR2: MGHRA, YSYEKL. This CDR3 has 15 residues. V gave up 5 bases and J gave up 7 bases; unmatched junction bases: 10. The CDR3 protein is CASSDRTGGLGEQYF. Here the CDR3 DNA reads TGCGCCAGCAGCGACCGGACAGGGGGCTTGGGGGAGCAGTACTTC.

The chain is built from TRBV4-1 and TRBJ2-7; TRBD1 agrees at 10 bases. The germline CDR1 and CDR2 sequences are MGHRA and YSYEKL. The trim removed 3 bases at V and 6 bases at J, leaving 8 bases unmatched. The CDR3 is made up of 15 amino acids. In DNA, the CDR3 is TGCGCCAGCAGCCACGACAGGGGGCGAGAATCCGAGCAGTACTTC. Translated, it gives CASSHDRGRESEQYF.

V usage is TRBV29-1 and J usage is TRBJ2-2; 7 nucleotides match TRBD1. Germline V gene sequence: CDR1 SQVTM, CDR2 ANQGSEA. The CDR3 runs to 15 residues. V gave up 4 bases and J gave up 1 base; unmatched junction bases: 6. The CDR3 region is CSVASDRWNTGELFF. The CDR3 nucleotides read TGCAGCGTTGCGTCGGACAGGTGGAACACCGGGGAGCTGTTTTTT.

J is TRBJ1-1 and V is TRBV19; unclear D gene. The CDR3 spans 15 residues. Trimming took off 5 bases at V and 1 base at J, with 14 bases between the two ends. Germline V CDR1 and CDR2: LNHDA, SQIVND (reference sequence). CDR3 in amino acids: CASSFPPDKNTEAFF. The CDR3 nucleotides read TGTGCCAGTAGTTTCCCTCCCGACAAGAACACTGAAGCTTTCTTT.

This clone was seen once. The rearrangement uses TRBV6-1 and TRBJ2-1; TRBD1 agrees at 8 bases. CDR1 MNHNS and CDR2 SASEGT come from the germline V gene. This CDR3 spans 13 amino acids. With V trimmed by 6 bases and J by 10 bases, 8 bases remained unmatched. The CDR3 DNA reads as TGTGCCAGCAGAGATACAGGGGGTTCAGAGCAGTTCTTC. Its protein is CASRDTGGSEQFF.

This chain uses TRBV2 with TRBJ2-1, with 7 bases aligning to TRBD1. This CDR3 has 15 amino acids. The germline CDR1 and CDR2 sequences are SNHLY and FYNNEI. Trimming at V came to 7 bases and at J to 6 bases, leaving 12 bases not matched to a gene. CDR3 loop: CASTQGQPSLNEQFF. The DNA of the CDR3 is TGTGCCAGCACCCAGGGACAGCCCTCCCTCAATGAGCAGTTCTTC. Looking up the rest from reference TRBV2 and TRBJ2-1 gives the full variable domain: EPEVTQTPSHQVTQMGQEVILRCVPISNHLYFYWYRQILGQKVEFLVSFYNNEISEKSEIFDDQFSVERPDGSNFTLKIRSTKLEDSAMYFCASTQGQPSLNEQFFGPGTRLTVL.

The genes are TRBV19 and TRBJ2-1; the match to TRBD1 covers 10 bases. This CDR3 comprises 10 residues. V lost 10 bases to trimming and J lost 13 bases; unmatched junction nucleotides: 4. Germline CDR1 and CDR2: LNHDA and SQIVND (reference sequence). CDR3 bases: TGTGCCATCGGGACAGGGGACCAGTTCTTC. It codes for CAIGTGDQFF.

The chain couples TRBV9 to TRBJ2-7; 8 bases line up with TRBD2. The CDR3 covers 15 residues. Unmatched junction bases numbered 4, after V lost 0 bases and J lost 2 bases. Germline CDR1 reads SGDLS; CDR2 reads YYNGEE. The CDR3 loop reads CASSVEAGGTYEQYF. CDR3 DNA: TGTGCCAGCAGCGTAGAGGCGGGAGGCACCTACGAGCAGTACTTC.

Concerning this clone: A far larger clone is a single base away, which makes a read error likely. This specimen includes other DNA sequences encoding the same CDR3. The chain is built from TRBV13 and TRBJ2-2, with 10 positions matching TRBD1. Looked up from germline, CDR1 is PRHDT and CDR2 is FYEKMQ (reference sequence). V lost 8 bases, J lost 6 bases, and 3 bases stayed unmatched. This CDR3 is built from 13 residues. CDR3 residues: CASRTGGAGELFF. CDR3 coding DNA: TGTGCCAGCCGGACAGGGGGGGCCGGGGAGCTGTTTTTT.

For this clone: The junction departs from the called germline gene at one end, perhaps through a read error. This chain joins TRBV2 and TRBJ1-4; D uncertain. Germline assignment: CDR1 SNHLY and CDR2 FYNNEI. The CDR3 has 11 amino acids. The CDR3, as DNA: TGTGCCAACAGTGAACGGGGAAAACTGTTTTTT. This sequence encodes CANSERGKLFF.

The chain combines TRBV4-1 with TRBJ1-1; no firm D call. The CDR3 is 15 amino acids. Germline loops: CDR1 MGHRA, CDR2 YSYEKL. The germline V and J ends were trimmed by 0 bases and 0 bases, with 8 bases remaining between them. CDR3 loop: CASSQEGGLNTEAFF. The CDR3, as DNA: TGCGCCAGCAGCCAAGAAGGAGGGTTGAACACTGAAGCTTTCTTT.

This chain links TRBV9 with TRBJ1-1; TRBD1 aligns across 7 bases. Per the germline V gene, CDR1 is SGDLS and CDR2 is YYNGEE. V shed 7 bases and J 6 bases; nucleotides not matched to a gene: 15. The CDR3 has 15 residues. In DNA, the CDR3 is TGTGCCAGCTCCCGAAGGGGGCAGTCGGACGCTGAAGCTTTCTTT. This encodes CASSRRGQSDAEAFF.

J is TRBJ2-4 and V is TRBV2; 8 nucleotides align to TRBD1. The V gene's germline CDR1 is SNHLY and CDR2 FYNNEI. V dropped 3 bases and J dropped 0; count of bases not matched to a gene: 7. The CDR3 runs to 17 residues. The CDR3 sequence: CASSDQGASLAKNIQYF. The CDR3 nucleotides are TGTGCCAGCAGTGACCAGGGGGCTTCGCTAGCCAAAAACATTCAGTACTTC.

The chain has TRBV2 and TRBJ2-7, with 9 bases aligning to TRBD1. The CDR3 has 12 residues. CDR1 and CDR2 (germline): SNHLY, FYNNEI. Trimming cost V 8 bases and J 6 bases; bases outside gene matches: 5. The DNA of the CDR3 is TGTGCCAGCTGGGACAGGGTCGGCGAGCAGTACTTC. Protein product: CASWDRVGEQYF.

The V gene is TRBV6-4, the J gene TRBJ2-3; TRBD1 aligns across 9 bases. The CDR3 covers 14 residues. V gave up 2 bases and J gave up 4 bases; unmatched junction bases: 1. The V gene's germline CDR1 is MRHNA and CDR2 SNTAGT. The CDR3 protein is CASSDTGGADTQYF. In DNA, the CDR3 is TGTGCCAGCAGTGACACAGGGGGCGCAGATACGCAGTATTTT.

The J gene is TRBJ1-2, the V gene TRBV6-1; 8 positions match TRBD1. From germline, CDR1 is MNHNS and CDR2 SASEGT. The CDR3 runs to 14 residues. The V segment lost 6 bases and the J segment 9 bases; nucleotides outside the gene matches: 12. The CDR3 DNA sequence: TGTGCCAGCAGGGACGAAGACAGGGGAGGAAGCTACACCTTC. Amino acids: CASRDEDRGGSYTF.

The CDR3 reads CASNLDRGQAFF. The CDR3 DNA reads as TGCGCCAGCAATCTGGACAGGGGGCAAGCTTTCTTT. J is TRBJ1-1 and V is TRBV5-1, with 11 nucleotides matching TRBD1. The germline V gene has CDR1 SGHRS and CDR2 YFSETQ. The CDR3 contains 12 residues. Trimming removed 6 bases from V and 9 bases from J; junction bases left unmatched: 4.

The V and J genes are TRBV6-1 and TRBJ1-4, with a tentative D call TRBD1 (5 bases). Germline CDR1 is MNHNS and CDR2 is SASEGT. Trimming removed 6 bases at V and 7 bases at J, with 12 bases between. The CDR3 length is 13 residues. The chain's CDR3 is CASRGEGSEKLFF. For the CDR3, the DNA is TGTGCCAGCAGGGGGGAGGGATCTGAAAAACTGTTTTTT.

The chain links TRBV30 to TRBJ1-1; the match to TRBD1 covers 9 bases. V was clipped by 3 bases and J by 4 bases; unmatched bases: 6. Germline CDR1 reads GTSNPN; CDR2 reads SVGIG (reference sequence). The length of the CDR3 is 14 residues. CDR3 DNA sequence: TGTGCCTGGAGAAGGGACAGGGACGTCACTGAAGCTTTCTTT. This codes for CAWRRDRDVTEAFF.